These 14 T cell receptor beta chains were sequenced from one sample in a study of cytomegalovirus exposure and HLA in healthy donors. PCR used 60 Vbeta primers and 13 Jbeta primers. The repertoire was sequenced with immunoSEQ multiplex PCR; TCRdb's copy has only in-frame clones and lacks some. The sample totals more than 110,000 clones; its top ten clones hold roughly 2.5%. The specimen sequenced was PBMCs. The receptor set was obtained from a man in his forties in good health and CMV-seronegative.

The genes are TRBV9 and TRBJ1-1; 9 nucleotides line up with TRBD1. CDR1 SGDLS and CDR2 YYNGEE come from the germline V gene. The CDR3 has 14 amino acids. V shed 3 bases and J 4 bases; nucleotides not matched to a gene: 4. The CDR3 protein is CASSETGGSTEAFF. In nucleotides, the CDR3 is TGTGCCAGCAGCGAGACAGGGGGGAGCACTGAAGCTTTCTTT.

V and J are TRBV6-1 and TRBJ1-4; 8 nucleotides agree with TRBD1. The germline gives CDR1 MNHNS, CDR2 SASEGT. V was clipped by 4 bases and J by 8 bases; unmatched bases: 9. CDR3 size: 15 residues. The CDR3 bases are TGTGCCAGCAGTGGCTCGGACAGGGTATGGGAAAAACTGTTTTTT. It encodes CASSGSDRVWEKLFF.

The chain employs TRBV5-6 and TRBJ2-3; 7 nucleotides match TRBD1. This CDR3 contains 14 residues. CDR1 SGHDT and CDR2 YYEEEE come from the germline V gene. The J segment lost 3 bases and the V segment lost 4 bases, leaving 5 bases of the junction unmatched. CDR3 region: CASSGSTGTDTQYF. The CDR3 DNA follows: TGTGCCAGCAGCGGATCGACAGGGACAGATACGCAGTATTTT.

On this clone: This same CDR3 is encoded by further DNA sequences in the sample. V gene TRBV5-6 combines with J gene TRBJ1-1; weak D call: TRBD1 (5 bases). Germline V gives CDR1 SGHDT, CDR2 YYEEEE. V gave up 4 bases and J gave up 4 bases, with 11 bases separating them. CDR3 length: 13 residues. The CDR3 reads CASSLWGGTEAFF. In DNA form, the CDR3 reads TGTGCCAGCAGCCTGTGGGGGGGCACTGAAGCTTTCTTT.

The V call is TRBV11-2, the J call TRBJ1-1, with TRBD1 matching over 7 bases. The germline V gene has CDR1 SGHAT and CDR2 FQNNGV. The CDR3 loop spans 14 amino acids. Germline trimming cut 5 bases from V and 3 bases from J; bases unmatched to any gene: 6. Here the CDR3 reads CASSLDRADTEAFF. CDR3 coding DNA: TGTGCCAGCAGCCTTGACAGGGCGGACACTGAAGCTTTCTTT. The variable domain in full, with the rest retrieved from reference TRBV11-2 and TRBJ1-1, is EAGVAQSPRYKIIEKRQSVAFWCNPISGHATLYWYQQILGQGPKLLIQFQNNGVVDDSQLPKDRFSAERLKGVDSTLKIQPAKLEDSAVYLCASSLDRADTEAFFGQGTRLTVV.

The chain's CDR3 is CASSEFDRTSGGRGSYEQYF. CDR3 nucleotide sequence: TGTGCCAGCAGTGAATTCGATAGGACTAGCGGGGGCCGGGGATCCTACGAGCAGTACTTC. The chain is built from TRBV2 and TRBJ2-7, with 13 bases fitting TRBD2. The CDR3 totals 20 residues. Germline V CDR1 and CDR2: SNHLY, FYNNEI. J was trimmed by 1 base and V by 2 bases; bases with no gene match: 14.

Details on this clone: The sample contains more than one DNA sequence encoding this CDR3. This chain links TRBV6-1 with TRBJ2-7; 11 bases agree with TRBD1. Germline V gene sequence: CDR1 MNHNS, CDR2 SASEGT. This CDR3 region has 15 residues. The J segment lost 2 bases and the V segment lost 1 base, leaving 1 base of the junction unmatched. CDR3 protein: CASSEVGQGAYEQYF. In DNA, the CDR3 is TGTGCCAGCAGTGAAGTGGGACAGGGGGCCTACGAGCAGTACTTC.

The chain joins TRBV6-6 to TRBJ1-6, with TRBD1 matching over 7 bases. The junction had 10 bases not matched to a gene; V was cut back by 6 bases and J by 11 bases. This CDR3 is built from 14 residues. Germline values: CDR1 MNHNY, CDR2 SVGAGI (reference sequence). CDR3 in amino acids: CASRGTEGSPPLHF. CDR3 nucleotides: TGTGCCAGCAGAGGGACAGAAGGAAGCCCACCCCTCCACTTT.

The genes are TRBV14 and TRBJ2-5; D gene uncertain. The V end lost 3 bases, the J end lost 3 bases, and 14 bases lay between the germline ends. This CDR3 spans 15 amino acids. CDR1 and CDR2 (germline): SGHDN, FVKESK. CDR3 nucleotides: TGTGCCAGCAGCCATAATCCGTACAGAGAAGAGACCCAGTACTTC. Translation: CASSHNPYREETQYF.

This sequence joins TRBV19 and TRBJ1-4; D is ambiguous. Germline assignment: CDR1 LNHDA and CDR2 SQIVND (reference sequence). The CDR3 is 15 amino acids. Trimming pared 6 bases from V and 0 bases from J, leaving 11 bases between. CDR3 amino acids: CASSRTAATNEKLFF. CDR3 bases: TGTGCCAGTAGCCGAACAGCAGCAACTAATGAAAAACTGTTTTTT. Supplemented by reference TRBV19 and TRBJ1-4, the full variable domain reads DGGITQSPKYLFRKEGQNVTLSCEQNLNHDAMYWYRQDPGQGLRLIYYSQIVNDFQKGDIAEGYSVSREKKESFPLTVTSAQKNPTAFYLCASSRTAATNEKLFFGSGTQLSVL.

The chain couples TRBV9 to TRBJ1-4, with TRBD1 matching 7 bases. The CDR3 spans 15 residues. The trim removed 4 bases at V and 1 base at J, leaving 4 bases unmatched. In germline, CDR1 is SGDLS, CDR2 YYNGEE. The CDR3 nucleotides read TGTGCCAGCAGCCTATCAGGGGGAACTAATGAAAAACTGTTTTTT. This translates into CASSLSGGTNEKLFF.

For the CDR3, the DNA is TGTGCCAGTAGCTCCGGGACAGGGAAATGGAATCAGCCCCAGCATTTT. Translation: CASSSGTGKWNQPQHF. The chain employs TRBV19 and TRBJ1-5, with 9 bases identical to TRBD1. CDR3 length: 16 residues. Germline V lookup: CDR1 LNHDA, CDR2 SQIVND (reference sequence). V dropped 6 bases and J dropped 4; count of bases not matched to a gene: 10.

V gene TRBV5-4 combines with J gene TRBJ2-7, with TRBD2 matching 8 bases. The CDR3 covers 15 residues. From germline, CDR1 is SGHNT and CDR2 YYREEE (reference sequence). The V segment lost 3 bases and the J segment 0 bases; nucleotides outside the gene matches: 5. CDR3 bases: TGTGCCAGCAGCTCCGCGGGGGGCTACTCCTACGAGCAGTACTTC. Residues: CASSSAGGYSYEQYF.

The chain employs TRBV19 and TRBJ2-3; D remains ambiguous. From germline, CDR1 is LNHDA and CDR2 SQIVND (reference sequence). V lost 9 bases to trimming and J lost 1 base, with 8 bases between them. This CDR3 is 12 amino acids long. CDR3 protein: CASGWGTDTQYF. The CDR3 DNA reads as TGTGCCAGCGGGTGGGGCACAGATACGCAGTATTTT.